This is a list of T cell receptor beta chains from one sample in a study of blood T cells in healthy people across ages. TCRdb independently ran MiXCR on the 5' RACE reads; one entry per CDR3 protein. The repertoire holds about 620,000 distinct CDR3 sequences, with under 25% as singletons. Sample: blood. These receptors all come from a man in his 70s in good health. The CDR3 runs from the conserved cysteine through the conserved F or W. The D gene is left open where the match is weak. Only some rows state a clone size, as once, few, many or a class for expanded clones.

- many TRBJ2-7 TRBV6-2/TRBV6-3 TGTGCCAGCAGCCCTACACCGGGAGGCTCATACAGGGGGACTTCTTACGAGCAGTACTTC CASSPTPGGSYRGTSYEQYF
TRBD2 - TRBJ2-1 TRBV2 TGTGCCAGCAATGGTGCGGGAGGGCCAGGAGAGCAGTTCTTC CASNGAGGPGEQFF
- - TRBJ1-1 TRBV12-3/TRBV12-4 TGTGCCAGCAGTTTGTGGGGAGCGGACACTGAAGCTTTCTTT CASSLWGADTEAFF
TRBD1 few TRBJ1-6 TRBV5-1 TGCGCCAGCAGCTTCGGGACAGAAAATAATTCACCCCTCCACTTT CASSFGTENNSPLHF
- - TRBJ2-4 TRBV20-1 TGCAGTGCCTCGGGACAGTGGGACTCCGGCATTCAGTACTTC CSASGQWDSGIQYF
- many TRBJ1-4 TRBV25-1 TGTGCCAGCAGTGAACCTCAGAGGGAAAAACTGTTTTTT CASSEPQREKLFF
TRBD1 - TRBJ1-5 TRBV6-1 TGTGCCAGCAGGCTCCAGGGGGAAAATCAGCCCCAGCATTTT CASRLQGENQPQHF
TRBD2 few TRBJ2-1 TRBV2 TGTGCCAGCAAACTCGAACGGACTAGTATGAATGAGCAGTTCTTC CASKLERTSMNEQFF
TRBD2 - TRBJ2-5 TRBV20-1 TGCAGTGCAAGTACTAGCGCCTCTCAACTTACCCAGTACTTC CSASTSASQLTQYF
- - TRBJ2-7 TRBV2 TGTGCCAGCAGCAGAGACGAGCAGTACTTC CASSRDEQYF
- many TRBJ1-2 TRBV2 TGTGCCAGCAGTGACAGCTCCTATGGCTACACCTTC CASSDSSYGYTF
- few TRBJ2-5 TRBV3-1 TGTGCCAGCAGCCAAGATCGAGTGTACCAAGAGACCCAGTACTTC CASSQDRVYQETQYF
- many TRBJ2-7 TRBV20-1 TGCAGTGCTAGAGATCAGGGGCTGCGGTACGAGCAGTACTTC CSARDQGLRYEQYF
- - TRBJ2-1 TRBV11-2 TGTGCCAGCAGCTTAGGGGATAAGAGCTCCTACAATGAGCAGCTCTTC CASSLGDKSSYNEQLF
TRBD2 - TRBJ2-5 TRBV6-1 TGTGCCAGCAACCGACTTGGGGGGGAGAAGACCCAGTACTTC CASNRLGGEKTQYF
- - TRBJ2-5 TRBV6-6 TGTGCCAGCAGTTACGGGTCTAGTCCCCAAGAGACCCAGTACTTC CASSYGSSPQETQYF
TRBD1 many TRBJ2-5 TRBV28 TGTGCCAGCAGTGCCCGGACAGGGGGGAGAGAGACCCAGTACTTC CASSARTGGRETQYF
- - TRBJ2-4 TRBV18 TGTGCCAGCTCCCCCCCAGGGGCCAAAAACATTCAGTACTTC CASSPPGAKNIQYF
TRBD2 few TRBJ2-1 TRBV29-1 TGCAGCGTTGAAGATCTAAGCGGGAGGGCCCAGCAGTTCTTC CSVEDLSGRAQQFF
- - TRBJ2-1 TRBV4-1 TGCGCCAGCAGCCAATTTAGCAGAGACAATGGGCAGTTCTTC CASSQFSRDNGQFF
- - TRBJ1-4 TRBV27 TGTGCCAGCGGAAATCTTGCAACTAATGAAAAACTGTTTTTT CASGNLATNEKLFF
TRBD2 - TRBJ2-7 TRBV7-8 TGTGCCAGCAGACTAGGGACTAGCATCTCCTACGAGCAGTACTTC CASRLGTSISYEQYF
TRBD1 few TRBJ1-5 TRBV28 TGTGCCAGCACCACCCTGGGGACAGGGGGGAATCAGCCCCAGCATTTT CASTTLGTGGNQPQHF
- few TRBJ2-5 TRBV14 TGTGCCAGCAGCCCCCCGGGACGGAATTTACACTTC CASSPPGRNLHF
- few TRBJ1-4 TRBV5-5 TGTACCAGCAGTCAACGACGTGGGGGGGCGGTGGAAAAACTGTTTTTT CTSSQRRGGAVEKLFF
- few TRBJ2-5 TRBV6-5 TGTGCCAGCAGTTACTCTCTTGTTCCCCAGTACTTC CASSYSLVPQYF
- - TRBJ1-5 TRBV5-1 TGCGCCAGCAGCATTGGGGTTTTAGGCAATCAGCCCCAGCATTTT CASSIGVLGNQPQHF
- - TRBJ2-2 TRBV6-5 TGTGCCAGCATGGGGGGCACCTTGAACACCGGGGAGCTGTTTTTT CASMGGTLNTGELFF
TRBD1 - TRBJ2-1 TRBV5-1 TGCGCCAGCAGCTTGGATCGGGACAGGGGGACGAATGAGCAGTTCTTC CASSLDRDRGTNEQFF
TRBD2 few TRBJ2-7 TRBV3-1 TGTGCCAGCAGCCAAGATCAGACTAGCGGGACATACGAGCAGTACTTC CASSQDQTSGTYEQYF
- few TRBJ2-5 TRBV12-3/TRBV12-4 TGTGCCAGCAACACAGGGTTATCAGAGACCCAGTACTTC CASNTGLSETQYF
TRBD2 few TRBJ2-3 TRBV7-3 TGTGCCAGCAGCTTAACAGGACTAGGGAGTGCAGATACGCAGTATTTT CASSLTGLGSADTQYF
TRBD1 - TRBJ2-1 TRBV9 TGTGCCAGCAGCCTCCAACAGGGGGCCCACAATGAGCAGTTCTTC CASSLQQGAHNEQFF
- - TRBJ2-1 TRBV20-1 TGCAGTGCTGCCGGGGACAATGAGCAGTTCTTC CSAAGDNEQFF
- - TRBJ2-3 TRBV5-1 TGCGCCAGCAGCTTGGGGCAGTACACAGATACGCAGTATTTT CASSLGQYTDTQYF
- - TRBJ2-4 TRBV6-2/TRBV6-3 TGTGCCAGCAGTTACTCGCTAGTAGCCAAAAACATTCAGTACTTC CASSYSLVAKNIQYF
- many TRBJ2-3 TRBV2 TGTGCCAGCAGGAAGGGCACAGATACGCAGTATTTT CASRKGTDTQYF
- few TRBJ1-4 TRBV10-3 TGTGCCATCAGTGAGGGGCAGGGTAATGAAAAACTGTTTTTT CAISEGQGNEKLFF
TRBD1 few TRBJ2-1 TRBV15 TGTGCCACCAGCAGAGTTCGGGACAGAAATGAGCAGTTCTTC CATSRVRDRNEQFF
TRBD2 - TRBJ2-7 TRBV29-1 TGCAGCGTACGACTAGCGCCGAACGAGCAGTACTTC CSVRLAPNEQYF
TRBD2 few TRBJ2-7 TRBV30 TGTGCCTGGAGTGAAACTAGCGGACCCTACGAGCAGTACTTC CAWSETSGPYEQYF